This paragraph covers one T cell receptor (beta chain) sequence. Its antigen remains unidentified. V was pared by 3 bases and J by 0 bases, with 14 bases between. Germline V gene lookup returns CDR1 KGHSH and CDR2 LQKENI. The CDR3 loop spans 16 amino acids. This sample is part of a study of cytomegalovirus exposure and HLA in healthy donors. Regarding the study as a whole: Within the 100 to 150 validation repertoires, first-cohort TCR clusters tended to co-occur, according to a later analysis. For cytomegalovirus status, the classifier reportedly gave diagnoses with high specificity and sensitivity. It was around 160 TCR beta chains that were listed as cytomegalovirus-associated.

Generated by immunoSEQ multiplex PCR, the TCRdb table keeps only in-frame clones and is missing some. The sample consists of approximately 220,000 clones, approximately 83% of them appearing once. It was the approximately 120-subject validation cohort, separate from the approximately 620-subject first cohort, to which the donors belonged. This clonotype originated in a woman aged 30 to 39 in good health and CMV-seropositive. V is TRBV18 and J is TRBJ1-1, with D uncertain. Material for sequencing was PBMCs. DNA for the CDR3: TGTGCCAGCTCACCCCTACCGACAAATTTGAACACTGAAGCTTTCTTT. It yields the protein CASSPLPTNLNTEAFF.